This T cell receptor (beta chain) was observed in a study of CXCR3-negative and CXCR3-positive naive CD8 T cells. Study outcomes and limitations: The study found that naive CXCR3-negative and CXCR3-positive cells shared TRBV-TRBJ usage, while memory cells differed. Expression of CXCR3 was partially reduced after cryopreservation, and fresh PBMCs were used in most assays. CXCR3-negative naive cells had less hydrophobic TRB CDR3s than did CXCR3-positive naive cells. Between one naive subset and the other, surface CD5 was comparable, and TCR strength was inferred from TRB CDR3 properties.

Turning to this clonotype: The antigen is undetermined.

CDR1 is MNHEY and CDR2 is SVGAGI in the germline V gene. The CDR3 has 15 amino acids. UMI-labeled 5' RACE yielded the TRB cDNA libraries. TCRdb reprocessed the 5' RACE reads and keeps a single row for each CDR3 protein, giving no DNA. The data include about 150,000 distinct CDR3 sequences; the top ten clones carry approximately 0.5%. This sequence was found in a human donor in good health. Some clones in this sample may be carry-over from other donors' samples. This rearrangement joins TRBV6-5 to TRBJ2-7; TCRdb gives TRBD1 as the D gene, but with no DNA this cannot be confirmed. Sequenced sample: naive CXCR3+ CD8+ T cells from blood. Described subset: CD45RO-CCR7+CD27+CD95- naive CD8+ T cells expressing CXCR3 (TNR3+). CDR3 sequence reads: CASSYSDRVLYEQYF.